The subject of this entry is one T cell receptor (beta chain). The antigen is not known. Measured with immunoSEQ multiplex PCR; TCRdb has only the in-frame clones, and not every one. This sample has tens of thousands of clones, with about 81% found just once. Baseline, cycle 4 day 1, and cycle 7 day 1 were the blood sampling points. This sample is drawn from a study of OX40 agonist ivuxolimab in advanced cancers. This CDR3 is built from 15 residues. Germline V gene lookup returns CDR1 SGHDT and CDR2 YYEEEE. Trimming took off 0 bases at V and 2 bases at J, with 12 bases between the two ends. Study-wide results and caveats: In general, CD8+ T cells held more expanded clones than CD4+ did, on average. Among expanded peripheral T cells, antigen specificity went undetermined.

The starting material was CD4+ or CD8+ T cells sorted from blood, obtained in a trial of the OX40 agonist ivuxolimab. The source is an adult with an advanced solid tumor such as melanoma, head and neck, liver or kidney cancer. The chain is built from TRBV5-6 and TRBJ2-7, with D hard to call. The CDR3 DNA reads as TGTGCCAGCAGCTTGGGCCTCGCCGGCCCCTACGAGCAGTACTTC. Amino acids: CASSLGLAGPYEQYF.